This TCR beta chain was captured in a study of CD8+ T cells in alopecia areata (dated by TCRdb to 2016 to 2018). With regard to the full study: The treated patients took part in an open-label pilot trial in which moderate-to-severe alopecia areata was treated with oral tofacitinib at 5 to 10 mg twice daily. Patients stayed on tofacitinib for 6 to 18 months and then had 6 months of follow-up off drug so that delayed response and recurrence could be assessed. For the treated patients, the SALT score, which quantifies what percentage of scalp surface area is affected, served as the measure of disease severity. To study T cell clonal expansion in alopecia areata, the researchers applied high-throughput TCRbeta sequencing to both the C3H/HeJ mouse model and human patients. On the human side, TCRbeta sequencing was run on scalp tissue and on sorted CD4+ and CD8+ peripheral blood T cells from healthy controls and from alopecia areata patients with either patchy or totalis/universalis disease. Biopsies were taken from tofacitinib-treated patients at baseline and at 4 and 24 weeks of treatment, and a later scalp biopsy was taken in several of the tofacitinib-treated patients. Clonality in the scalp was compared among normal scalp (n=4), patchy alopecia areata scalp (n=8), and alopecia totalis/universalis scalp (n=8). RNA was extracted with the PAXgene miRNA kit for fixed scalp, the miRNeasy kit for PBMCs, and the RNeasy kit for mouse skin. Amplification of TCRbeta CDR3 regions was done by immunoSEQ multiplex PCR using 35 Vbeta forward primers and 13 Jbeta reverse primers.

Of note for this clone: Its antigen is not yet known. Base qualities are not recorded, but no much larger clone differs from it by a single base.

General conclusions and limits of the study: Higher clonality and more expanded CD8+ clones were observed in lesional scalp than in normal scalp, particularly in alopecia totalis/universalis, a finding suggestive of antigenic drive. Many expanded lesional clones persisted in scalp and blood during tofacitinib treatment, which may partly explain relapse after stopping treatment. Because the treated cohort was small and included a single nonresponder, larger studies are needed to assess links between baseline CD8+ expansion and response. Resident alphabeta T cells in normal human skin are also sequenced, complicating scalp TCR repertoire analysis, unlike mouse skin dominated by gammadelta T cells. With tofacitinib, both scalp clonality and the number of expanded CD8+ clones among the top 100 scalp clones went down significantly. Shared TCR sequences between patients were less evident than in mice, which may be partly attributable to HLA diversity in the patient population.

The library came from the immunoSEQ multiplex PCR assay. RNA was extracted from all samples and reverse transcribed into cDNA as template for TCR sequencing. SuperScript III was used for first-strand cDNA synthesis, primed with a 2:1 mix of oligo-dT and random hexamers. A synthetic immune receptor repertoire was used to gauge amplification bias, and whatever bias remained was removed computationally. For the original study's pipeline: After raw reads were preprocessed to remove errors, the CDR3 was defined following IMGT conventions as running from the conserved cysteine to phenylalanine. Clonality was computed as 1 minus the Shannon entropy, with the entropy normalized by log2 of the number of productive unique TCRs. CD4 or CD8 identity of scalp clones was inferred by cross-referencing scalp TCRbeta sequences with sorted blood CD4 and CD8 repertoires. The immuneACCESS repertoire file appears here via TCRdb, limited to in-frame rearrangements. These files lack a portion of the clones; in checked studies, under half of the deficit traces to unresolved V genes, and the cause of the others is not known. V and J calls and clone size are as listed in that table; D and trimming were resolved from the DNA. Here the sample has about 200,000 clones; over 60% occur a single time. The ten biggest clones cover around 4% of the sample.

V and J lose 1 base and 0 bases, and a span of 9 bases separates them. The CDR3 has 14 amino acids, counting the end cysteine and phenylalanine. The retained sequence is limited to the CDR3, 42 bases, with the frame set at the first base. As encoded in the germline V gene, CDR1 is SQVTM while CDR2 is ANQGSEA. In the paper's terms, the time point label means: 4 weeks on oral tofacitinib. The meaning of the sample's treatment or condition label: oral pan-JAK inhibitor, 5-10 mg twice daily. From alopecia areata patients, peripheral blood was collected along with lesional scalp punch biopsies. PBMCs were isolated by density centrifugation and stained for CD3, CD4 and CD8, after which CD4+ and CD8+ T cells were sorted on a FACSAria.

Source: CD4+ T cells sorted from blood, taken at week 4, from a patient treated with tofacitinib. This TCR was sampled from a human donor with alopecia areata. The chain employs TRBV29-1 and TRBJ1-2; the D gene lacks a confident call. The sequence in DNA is TGCAGCGTTGAAGTTGCAGGAGCTAACTATGGCTACACCTTC. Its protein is CSVEVAGANYGYTF.